This TCR beta chain was obtained from a study of blood T cell repertoires in COVID-19. Study-level information: Samples representing acute and convalescent COVID-19 were sourced from the United States, Italy and Spain.

This clone showed up just a few times. How the authors handled the data: Counts of nucleated cells, estimated from reference gene primer amplification, were obtained. Profiling relied on immunoSEQ multiplex PCR, and the TCRdb table lists in-frame clones only, not all of them. V and J calls and clone size follow that table, whereas D and trimming were derived from the DNA. Of more than 70,000 clones in the sample, about 86% were seen once. CDR3 length equals 14 residues. With 6 bases removed from V and 7 bases from J, the gap between germline ends came to 17 bases. The germline V gene has CDR1 SGHDT and CDR2 YYEEEE.

The genes are TRBV5-6 and TRBJ1-5, with a weak D call TRBD1 (5 bases). The clonotype comes from a woman at least 80 years old with acute or convalescent COVID-19. Sequenced input: peripheral blood. This chain's CDR3 is CASTPGPGGQPQHF. CDR3 bases: TGTGCCAGCACCCCTGGCCCGGGGGGACAGCCCCAGCATTTT.